The 30 T cell receptor beta chains given below trace back to one sample, sequenced in a study of blood T cell repertoires in COVID-19. The method was immunoSEQ multiplex PCR; TCRdb's version includes in-frame clones alone and lacks a portion of them. Among about 300,000 clones listed, 90% were seen once. The source material was PBMCs or T cells enriched from blood (not recorded which). The source is a woman younger than 35 with acute COVID-19.

J is TRBJ2-7 and V is TRBV27; 9 bases are shared with TRBD1. The CDR3 is made up of 16 amino acids. Per the germline V gene, CDR1 is MNHEY and CDR2 is SMNVEV (reference sequence). Unmatched junction bases numbered 9, after V lost 5 bases and J lost 1 base. The CDR3 DNA follows: TGTGCCAGCAGTATACTACCGGGACAGGGTTCCTACGAGCAGTACTTC. It encodes CASSILPGQGSYEQYF.

The rearrangement links TRBV10-3 to TRBJ1-1; weak D call: TRBD1 (5 bases). V dropped 3 bases and J dropped 1 base, with 9 bases sitting between them. The CDR3 has 14 amino acids. Germline V lookup: CDR1 ENHRY, CDR2 SYGVKD. In nucleotides, the CDR3 is TGTGCCATCAGTGAAGGGGAAGCGAACACTGAAGCTTTCTTT. This gives the protein CAISEGEANTEAFF.

This clone was detected once. The chain has TRBV5-5 and TRBJ1-4, with a tentative D call TRBD1 (5 bases). Germline lookup yields CDR1 SGHKS and CDR2 YYEKEE (reference sequence). The CDR3 extends over 14 amino acids. V lost 3 bases and J 4 bases, leaving 10 bases between the germline ends. The CDR3 DNA is TGTGCCAGCAGCTGGACGGGGGTTAATGAAAAACTGTTTTTT. As protein: CASSWTGVNEKLFF.

This clone was found a few times. This chain joins TRBV18 and TRBJ1-4; D uncertain. Germline V gene sequence: CDR1 KGHSH, CDR2 LQKENI. This CDR3 is built from 15 residues. V lost 3 bases to trimming and J lost 5 bases, with 13 bases between them. CDR3 nucleotides: TGTGCCAGCTCACCTTTGGGAGCCACGAATGAAAAACTGTTTTTT. Residues: CASSPLGATNEKLFF.

This rearrangement joins TRBV10-1 to TRBJ2-1, with D possibly matching TRBD1 (5 bases). CDR1 and CDR2 from the germline V gene are WNHNN and SYGVQD (reference sequence). Trimming removed 4 bases from V and 6 bases from J, with 19 bases in between. The CDR3 has 16 amino acids. DNA of the CDR3: TGCGCCAGCAGTGGTCCCCTCCAGGGTTCGGGCAATGAGCAGTTCTTC. Amino acid sequence: CASSGPLQGSGNEQFF.

This clone was observed a handful of times. The V call is TRBV7-3, the J call TRBJ1-4; D is perhaps TRBD1 (5 bases). This CDR3 is built from 17 residues. Germline V lookup: CDR1 SGHTA, CDR2 FQGTGA. V shed 1 base and J shed 2 bases, with 14 bases lying between them. The CDR3 DNA sequence: TGTGCCAGCAGCTTAAAGGTGGCGCAGGGCACTAATGAAAAACTGTTTTTT. Protein sequence: CASSLKVAQGTNEKLFF.

V usage is TRBV20-1 and J usage is TRBJ1-2, with a tentative D call TRBD1 (6 bases). CDR1 is DFQATT, CDR2 SNEGSKA, per germline (reference sequence). The CDR3 spans 12 residues. The germline V and J ends were trimmed by 3 bases and 8 bases, with 13 bases remaining between them. The CDR3 nucleotides read TGCAGTGCTAGTGGGGGGCAAAACGGCTACACCTTC. Translation gives CSASGGQNGYTF.

The gene calls are TRBV5-1 and TRBJ2-7, with 8 bases lining up with TRBD1. The CDR3 sequence is 14 residues long. Germline-derived CDR1 and CDR2 are SGHRS and YFSETQ. The V segment lost 4 bases and the J segment 3 bases; nucleotides outside the gene matches: 6. The CDR3 DNA reads TGCGCCAGCAGCGAACGGGACAGGAGCTACGAGCAGTACTTC. Translating it yields CASSERDRSYEQYF.

This chain links TRBV11-3 with TRBJ2-1; TRBD2 aligns across 11 bases. The CDR3 length is 16 residues. Germline loops: CDR1 SGHNT, CDR2 YENEEA. Unmatched junction bases numbered 9, after V lost 4 bases and J lost 7 bases. The CDR3 loop is CASSSRSGRAGNEQFF. The CDR3, as DNA: TGTGCCAGCAGCTCCCGTAGCGGGAGGGCCGGAAATGAGCAGTTCTTC. Complete variable domain (other parts from reference TRBV11-3 and TRBJ2-1): EAGVVQSPRYKIIEKKQPVAFWCNPISGHNTLYWYLQNLGQGPELLIRYENEEAVDDSQLPKDRFSAERLKGVDSTLKIQPAELGDSAVYLCASSSRSGRAGNEQFFGPGTRLTVL.

This clone was counted many times. This chain connects TRBV5-1 to TRBJ2-2; D uncertain. In germline, CDR1 is SGHRS, CDR2 YFSETQ. The CDR3 extends over 16 amino acids. Trimming took 0 bases from V and 5 from J, leaving 14 bases between them. The CDR3 loop reads CASSLAVAGLTGELFF. In DNA form, the CDR3 reads TGCGCCAGCAGCTTGGCGGTAGCCGGTCTGACCGGGGAGCTGTTTTTT.

The V call is TRBV7-3, the J call TRBJ2-2, with D unresolved. This CDR3 is 14 amino acids long. CDR1 is SGHTA, CDR2 FQGTGA, per germline. V shed 3 bases and J shed 2 bases, with 7 bases lying between them. The CDR3 DNA follows: TGTGCCAGCAGCTTTAACAAAAACACCGGGGAGCTGTTTTTT. Translating gives CASSFNKNTGELFF. The full variable domain, its missing parts supplied by reference TRBV7-3 and TRBJ2-2, is GAGVSQTPSNKVTEKGKYVELRCDPISGHTALYWYRQSLGQGPEFLIYFQGTGAADDSGLPNDRFFAVRPEGSVSTLKIQRTERGDSAVYLCASSFNKNTGELFFGEGSRLTVL.

This clone has ten or more counts. J is TRBJ1-1 and V is TRBV7-3; D remains ambiguous. Germline values: CDR1 SGHTA, CDR2 FQGTGA. The CDR3 loop spans 14 amino acids. V lost 5 bases and J lost 0, with 10 bases in between. This CDR3 is CASSPYSMNTEAFF. The CDR3 region has the DNA TGTGCCAGCAGCCCGTACAGTATGAACACTGAAGCTTTCTTT.

The J gene is TRBJ1-3, the V gene TRBV6-6, with 7 bases that match TRBD1. The germline gives CDR1 MNHNY, CDR2 SVGAGI (reference sequence). The CDR3 runs to 15 residues. After removal of 11 bases from V and 4 bases from J, the junction contained 14 bases not matched to a gene. CDR3 loop: CASQGEFVRGNTIYF. The CDR3 coding sequence is TGTGCCTCCCAGGGGGAGTTCGTTCGAGGAAACACCATATATTTT.

The chain joins TRBV5-1 to TRBJ1-2; no definite D call. V was cut by 0 bases and J by 8 bases, with 14 bases left in between. The CDR3 consists of 14 residues. Per the germline V gene, CDR1 is SGHRS and CDR2 is YFSETQ. CDR3 residues: CASSLDDTTGGYTF. CDR3 DNA: TGCGCCAGCAGCTTGGACGATACCACGGGGGGCTACACCTTC.

J is TRBJ1-1 and V is TRBV18, with D hard to call. V lost 6 bases to trimming and J lost 4 bases, with 15 bases between them. From germline, CDR1 is KGHSH and CDR2 LQKENI. The CDR3 sequence is 14 residues long. Written as DNA, the CDR3 is TGTGCCAGCTCTTCGGAGGCAGTCGGCACTGAAGCTTTCTTT. Amino acids: CASSSEAVGTEAFF. Full variable domain (remainder filled in from reference TRBV18 and TRBJ1-1): NAGVMQNPRHLVRRRGQEARLRCSPMKGHSHVYWYRQLPEEGLKFMVYLQKENIIDESGMPKERFSAEFPKEGPSILRIQQVVRGDSAAYFCASSSEAVGTEAFFGQGTRLTVV.

V and J are TRBV7-9 and TRBJ1-5, with D unresolved. CDR1 and CDR2 (germline): SEHNR, FQNEAQ (reference sequence). Trimming pared 2 bases from V and 4 bases from J, leaving 3 bases between. CDR3 length: 12 residues. For the CDR3, the DNA is TGTGCCAGCAGCTTACTGAATCAGCCCCAGCATTTT. Translation: CASSLLNQPQHF.

This chain connects TRBV18 to TRBJ1-5; 8 bases map to TRBD1. V was pared by 4 bases and J by 6 bases, with 8 bases of the junction left unmatched. Germline V gives CDR1 KGHSH, CDR2 LQKENI. This CDR3 spans 15 amino acids. CDR3 loop: CASSQTGVEGQPQHF. The CDR3 DNA is TGTGCCAGCTCACAGACAGGGGTGGAAGGTCAGCCCCAGCATTTT.

The J gene is TRBJ2-1, the V gene TRBV3-1 (or the pseudogene TRBV3-2); weak D call: TRBD2 (5 bases). CDR1 is LGHDT and CDR2 is YNNKEL in the germline V gene (reference sequence). The CDR3 has 14 amino acids. V was clipped by 4 bases and J by 4 bases, with 11 bases between them. The CDR3 sequence: CASSPGEQYNEQFF. The DNA for the CDR3 is TGTGCCAGCAGCCCCGGGGAACAGTACAATGAGCAGTTCTTC.

The rearrangement uses TRBV7-9 and TRBJ1-2; 8 bases are a match to TRBD1. This CDR3 spans 16 amino acids. CDR1 SEHNR and CDR2 FQNEAQ come from the germline V gene (reference sequence). The J segment lost 4 bases and the V segment lost 7 bases, leaving 14 bases of the junction unmatched. This CDR3 is CASTPDRDRRGYGYTF. Written as DNA, the CDR3 is TGTGCCAGCACCCCCGATCGGGACAGGAGAGGCTATGGCTACACCTTC.

The gene calls are TRBV19 and TRBJ2-1; perhaps TRBD1 as D (6 bases). V lost 6 bases to trimming and J lost 8 bases, with 17 bases between them. The CDR3 covers 14 residues. Germline loops: CDR1 LNHDA, CDR2 SQIVND (reference sequence). The CDR3 reads CASSLGQLGDEQFF. The CDR3 nucleotides are TGTGCCAGTAGCCTCGGACAGCTGGGTGATGAGCAGTTCTTC.

This clone has a single count. This chain uses TRBV10-1 with TRBJ2-7; D ambiguous. This CDR3 region has 13 residues. Germline values: CDR1 WNHNN, CDR2 SYGVQD (reference sequence). Trimming left V 11 bases short and J 4 bases short, with 18 bases between. This CDR3 reads CAPTPQKKYEQYF. The DNA of the CDR3 is TGCGCCCCGACTCCCCAGAAAAAGTACGAGCAGTACTTC.

The DNA of the CDR3 is TGTGCCAGCAGTCAGGGAGGAGAGGGCTACACCTTC. Protein: CASSQGGEGYTF. The chain is built from TRBV2 and TRBJ1-2; D is possibly TRBD1 (5 bases). The germline V and J ends were trimmed by 5 bases and 8 bases, with 12 bases remaining between them. This CDR3 contains 12 residues. Germline assignment: CDR1 SNHLY and CDR2 FYNNEI.

This sequence joins TRBV7-6 and TRBJ2-7; D is unresolved. Trimming stripped 4 bases from V and 7 bases from J, with 14 bases between. The CDR3 spans 13 residues. From germline, CDR1 is SGHVS and CDR2 FNYEAQ. The chain's CDR3 is CASSSYKSWEQYF. CDR3 nucleotide sequence: TGTGCCAGCAGCTCCTATAAGAGTTGGGAGCAGTACTTC.

J is TRBJ2-1 and V is TRBV28; D not resolved. The V gene lost 2 bases and the J gene lost 2 bases, with 4 bases spanning the gap. Germline V lookup: CDR1 MDHEN, CDR2 SYDVKM. The CDR3 sequence is 13 residues long. The CDR3 reads CASSLAAYNEQFF. The CDR3 region has the DNA TGTGCCAGCAGTTTAGCGGCCTACAATGAGCAGTTCTTC.

The V and J genes are TRBV7-9 and TRBJ1-4; 7 bases line up with TRBD1. The junction had 4 bases not matched to a gene; V was cut back by 6 bases and J by 3 bases. Germline CDR1 SEHNR, CDR2 FQNEAQ (reference sequence). The CDR3 length is 14 residues. The CDR3 DNA sequence: TGTGCCAGCAGGGCAGGGGGGCCTAATGAAAAACTGTTTTTT. Encoded protein: CASRAGGPNEKLFF.

The rearrangement links TRBV7-3 to TRBJ1-5; weak D call: TRBD1 (6 bases). Germline CDR1 and CDR2: SGHTA and FQGTGA. There are 14 residues in the CDR3. V was trimmed by 4 bases and J by 10 bases, leaving 17 bases between them. The CDR3 sequence is CASSYPPPGHPQHF. Here the CDR3 DNA reads TGTGCCAGCAGCTACCCCCCTCCGGGACACCCCCAGCATTTT.

In its sample, this clone was seen once. This sequence joins TRBV19 and TRBJ2-3; 7 bases match TRBD2. Losses at the gene ends were 0 bases for V and 2 bases for J; bases not matched to a gene: 8. The CDR3 is made up of 17 amino acids. The germline V gene has CDR1 LNHDA and CDR2 SQIVND (reference sequence). CDR3 sequence reads: CASSIDLPAGTTDTQYF. CDR3 nucleotide sequence: TGTGCCAGTAGTATAGATCTCCCAGCGGGGACCACAGATACGCAGTATTTT.

This chain connects TRBV28 to TRBJ1-5, with 7 bases lining up with TRBD1. With 1 base clipped from V and 0 bases from J, the junction kept 12 bases outside the gene matches. The CDR3 has 19 amino acids. In germline, CDR1 is MDHEN, CDR2 SYDVKM. The CDR3 coding sequence is TGTGCCAGCAGTTTATCATCTGCGGGACAGAAATTTAGCAATCAGCCCCAGCATTTT. It translates to CASSLSSAGQKFSNQPQHF.

The J gene is TRBJ1-2, the V gene TRBV5-5, with D hard to call. Per germline, CDR1 SGHKS and CDR2 YYEKEE (reference sequence). Trimming pared 4 bases from V and 8 bases from J, leaving 15 bases between. The CDR3 runs 13 residues. The CDR3 loop is CASSRGSLQGYTF. In DNA, the CDR3 is TGTGCCAGCAGCCGCGGATCTCTGCAAGGCTACACCTTC.

This chain links TRBV6-5 with TRBJ2-7; 10 positions agree with TRBD2. Germline loops: CDR1 MNHEY, CDR2 SVGAGI. There are 15 residues in the CDR3. J gave up 7 bases and V 2 bases, and 8 bases lay outside the gene matches. The CDR3 DNA reads as TGTGCCAGCAGTTACCCACAGCGGGAGGGTGGTGAGCAGTACTTC. This codes for CASSYPQREGGEQYF.